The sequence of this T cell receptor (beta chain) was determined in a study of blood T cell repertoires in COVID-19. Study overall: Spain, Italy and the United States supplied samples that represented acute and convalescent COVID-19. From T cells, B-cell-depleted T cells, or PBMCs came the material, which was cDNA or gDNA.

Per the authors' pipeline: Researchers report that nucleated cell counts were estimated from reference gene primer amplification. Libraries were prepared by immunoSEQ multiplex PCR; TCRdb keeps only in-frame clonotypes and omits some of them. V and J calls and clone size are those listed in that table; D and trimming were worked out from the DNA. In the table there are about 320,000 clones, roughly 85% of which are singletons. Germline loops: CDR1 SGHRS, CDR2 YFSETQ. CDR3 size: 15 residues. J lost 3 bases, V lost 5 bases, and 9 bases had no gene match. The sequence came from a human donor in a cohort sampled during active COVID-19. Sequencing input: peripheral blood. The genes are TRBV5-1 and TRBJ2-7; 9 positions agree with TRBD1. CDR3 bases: TGCGCCAGCAGAGAACCGGGACAGGGATACTACGAGCAGTACTTC. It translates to CASREPGQGYYEQYF.